Given below is one T cell receptor (beta chain) in context. These data come from a study of CD8 T cells in Susac syndrome. The RNA input was roughly 0.45 to 1 ug, and it was reverse transcribed with random hexamers. TCRdb re-called the immunoSEQ multiplex PCR reads with MiXCR, one entry per CDR3 protein. The sample contains around 160,000 distinct CDR3 sequences, 93% of which appear only once. The V and J ends lost 3 bases and 5 bases, in that order; junction bases with no gene match: 5. There are 13 residues in the CDR3. In germline, CDR1 is DFQATT, CDR2 SNEGSKA (reference sequence). Negative isolation was used for CD8+ and CD4+ T cells, and FACS enrichment was applied to TEMRA cells.

The sample consisted of CD4+ T cells from PBMCs. The receptor was isolated from a human donor in good health. The V gene is TRBV20-1, the J gene TRBJ2-5; 8 nucleotides line up with TRBD2. The CDR3 is CSASGTGGETQYF. The CDR3 nucleotides read TGCAGTGCTAGTGGAACGGGAGGGGAGACCCAGTACTTC.